These 9 T cell receptor beta chains were sequenced from one sample in a study of shared clonotypes between healthy human individuals. Measured with immunoSEQ multiplex PCR; TCRdb has only the in-frame clones, and not every one. The sample holds about 2,500,000 clones, 85% to 95% seen once. The source material was naive CD4+ T cells sorted from blood. The subset was: CD45RA+ positively selected. Receptors were obtained from a young man in good health.

The chain is built from TRBV30 and TRBJ2-7; 9 bases are shared with TRBD2. V trimming: 6 bases; J trimming: 6 bases; junction bases outside the gene matches: 18. Germline lookup yields CDR1 GTSNPN and CDR2 SVGIG (reference sequence). This CDR3 has 16 amino acids. CDR3 residues: CACDGGRGAGGLEQYF. The CDR3 DNA reads as TGTGCCTGCGACGGGGGGCGGGGGGCGGGAGGGCTCGAGCAGTACTTC.

This chain uses TRBV4-3 with TRBJ1-4; D call uncertain. Trimming took 3 bases from V and 7 from J, leaving 15 bases between them. The germline V gene has CDR1 LGHNA and CDR2 YSLEER. This CDR3 region has 15 residues. This CDR3 reads CASSHLTATGEKLFF. The DNA of the CDR3 is TGCGCCAGCAGCCACCTGACCGCCACCGGTGAAAAACTGTTTTTT.

The chain is built from TRBV6-1 and TRBJ2-1, with D possibly TRBD1 on 6 matching bases. CDR3 size: 13 residues. Germline CDR1 reads MNHNS; CDR2 reads SASEGT. Between the trimmed V and J ends, which lost 5 bases and 7 bases, there was a span of 12 bases. CDR3 loop: CASSITGHNEQFF. The DNA of the CDR3 is TGTGCCAGCAGTATCACAGGGCATAATGAGCAGTTCTTC.

V usage is TRBV5-1 and J usage is TRBJ2-4; D possibly corresponds to TRBD2 (6 bases). V lost 0 bases, J lost 0 bases, and 13 bases lay in between. Germline values: CDR1 SGHRS, CDR2 YFSETQ. This CDR3 spans 17 amino acids. CDR3 nucleotide sequence: TGCGCCAGCAGCTTGGAACCCGGGGGTCTAGCCAAAAACATTCAGTACTTC. Its translation: CASSLEPGGLAKNIQYF.

The table lists this clone with a count of one. The chain couples TRBV5-1 to TRBJ2-1; D ambiguous. The CDR3 length is 15 residues. V lost 3 bases and J 4 bases, leaving 14 bases between the germline ends. Germline assignment: CDR1 SGHRS and CDR2 YFSETQ. The CDR3, as DNA: TGCGCCAGCAGCTCCCAGACGGGCCTTTACAATGAGCAGTTCTTC. It encodes CASSSQTGLYNEQFF.

V gene TRBV6-6 combines with J gene TRBJ2-5, with 12 bases that match TRBD1. Germline-derived CDR1 and CDR2 are MNHNY and SVGAGI (reference sequence). The V gene end was trimmed by 5 bases and the J gene end by 4 bases; junction bases not matched to a gene: 8. The CDR3 is made up of 16 amino acids. The CDR3 is CASSATGDRGPETQYF. CDR3 nucleotide sequence: TGTGCCAGCAGTGCAACAGGGGACAGGGGGCCAGAGACCCAGTACTTC.

The rearrangement joins TRBV7-9 to TRBJ2-3; D is undetermined. The germline V gene encodes CDR1 SEHNR and CDR2 FQNEAQ (reference sequence). Trimming removed 1 base from V and 2 bases from J, with 10 bases in between. The CDR3 totals 15 residues. CDR3 sequence: CASSLEGLYTDTQYF. The CDR3 coding sequence is TGTGCCAGCAGCTTAGAAGGCCTTTACACAGATACGCAGTATTTT.

The V and J genes are TRBV12-2 and TRBJ2-7; the D call in the table, TRBD1, was not verified against the DNA. TRBV12-2 is an annotated pseudogene. The CDR3 consists of 16 residues. Here the CDR3 reads CASRLGFDARGYEQYF. The CDR3 nucleotides are TGTGCAAGTCGCTTAGGTTTTGACGCCAGGGGCTACGAGCAGTACTTC.

This clone is a singleton in its sample. The same CDR3 is also encoded by other DNA sequences in this sample. The CDR3 loop reads CASSYGRGQETQYF. As DNA, the CDR3 is TGTGCCAGCAGTTACGGACGGGGGCAAGAGACCCAGTACTTC. J is TRBJ2-5 and V is TRBV6-6; tentatively, D is TRBD2 (6 bases). V dropped 2 bases and J dropped 2 bases, with 9 bases sitting between them. Germline CDR1 reads MNHNY; CDR2 reads SVGAGI (reference sequence). CDR3 length: 14 residues.